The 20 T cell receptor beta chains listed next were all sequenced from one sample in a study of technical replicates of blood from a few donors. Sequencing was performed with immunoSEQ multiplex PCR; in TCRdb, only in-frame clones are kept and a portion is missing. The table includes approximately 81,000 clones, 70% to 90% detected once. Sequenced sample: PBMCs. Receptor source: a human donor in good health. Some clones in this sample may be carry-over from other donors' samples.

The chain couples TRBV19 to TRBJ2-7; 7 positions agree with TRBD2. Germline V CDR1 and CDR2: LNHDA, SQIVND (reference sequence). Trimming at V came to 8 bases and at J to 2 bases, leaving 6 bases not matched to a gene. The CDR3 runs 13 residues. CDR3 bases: TGTGCCAGTCGGGGGGAGCAAACCTACGAGCAGTACTTC. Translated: CASRGEQTYEQYF.

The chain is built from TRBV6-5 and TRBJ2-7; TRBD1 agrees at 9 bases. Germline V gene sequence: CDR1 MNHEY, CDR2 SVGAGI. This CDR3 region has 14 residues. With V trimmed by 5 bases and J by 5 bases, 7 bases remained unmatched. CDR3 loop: CASSKPGQGNEQYF. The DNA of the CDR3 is TGTGCCAGCAGTAAACCGGGACAGGGCAACGAGCAGTACTTC.

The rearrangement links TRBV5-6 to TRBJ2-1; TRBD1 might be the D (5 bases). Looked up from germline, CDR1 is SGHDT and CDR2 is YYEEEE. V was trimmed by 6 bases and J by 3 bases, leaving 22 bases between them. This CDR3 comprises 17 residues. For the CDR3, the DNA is TGTGCCAGCATCGAACGCGGTGGGCTGACAGACTACAATGAGCAGTTCTTC. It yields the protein CASIERGGLTDYNEQFF.

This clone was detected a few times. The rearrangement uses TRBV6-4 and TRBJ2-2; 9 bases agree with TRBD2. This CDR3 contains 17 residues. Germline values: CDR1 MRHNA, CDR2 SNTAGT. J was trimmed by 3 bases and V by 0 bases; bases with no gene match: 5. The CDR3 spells CASSDSSSGRHTGELFF. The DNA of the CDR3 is TGTGCCAGCAGTGACTCGTCCAGCGGGAGGCACACCGGGGAGCTGTTTTTT.

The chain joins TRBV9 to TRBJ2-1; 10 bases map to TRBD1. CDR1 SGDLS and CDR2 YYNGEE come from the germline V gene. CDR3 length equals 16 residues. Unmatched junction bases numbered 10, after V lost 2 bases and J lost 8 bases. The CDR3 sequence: CASSVRGTGVVDEQFF. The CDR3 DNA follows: TGTGCCAGCAGCGTTAGGGGGACAGGGGTAGTAGATGAGCAGTTCTTC. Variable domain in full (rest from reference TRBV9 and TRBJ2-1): DSGVTQTPKHLITATGQRVTLRCSPRSGDLSVYWYQQSLDQGLQFLIQYYNGEERAKGNILERFSAQQFPDLHSELNLSSLELGDSALYFCASSVRGTGVVDEQFFGPGTRLTVL.

This chain's CDR3 is CASRDRGRRAGANVLTF. In nucleotides, the CDR3 is TGTGCCAGCAGGGACAGGGGGCGCAGGGCTGGGGCCAACGTCCTGACTTTC. J is TRBJ2-6 and V is TRBV2, with TRBD1 matching 11 bases. The germline gives CDR1 SNHLY, CDR2 FYNNEI. V dropped 6 bases and J dropped 2; count of bases not matched to a gene: 6. The CDR3 loop spans 17 amino acids.

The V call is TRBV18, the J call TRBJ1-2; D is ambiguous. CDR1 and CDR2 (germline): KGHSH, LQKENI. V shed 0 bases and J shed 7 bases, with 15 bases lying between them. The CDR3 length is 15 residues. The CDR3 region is CASSPPTGVGVGYTF. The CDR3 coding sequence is TGTGCCAGCTCACCACCGACCGGAGTCGGGGTTGGCTACACCTTC.

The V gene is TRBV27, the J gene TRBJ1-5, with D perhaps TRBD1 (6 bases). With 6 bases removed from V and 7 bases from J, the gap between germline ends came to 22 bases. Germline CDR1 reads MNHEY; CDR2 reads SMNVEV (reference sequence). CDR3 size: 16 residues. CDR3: CASRREANRAGQPQHF. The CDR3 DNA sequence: TGTGCCAGCAGACGAGAAGCGAACAGGGCCGGGCAGCCCCAGCATTTT.

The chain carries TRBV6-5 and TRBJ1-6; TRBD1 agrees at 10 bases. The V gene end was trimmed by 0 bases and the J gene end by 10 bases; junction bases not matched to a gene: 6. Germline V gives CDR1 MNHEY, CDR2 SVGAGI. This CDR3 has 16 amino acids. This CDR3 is CASSYSHQGQGSPLHF. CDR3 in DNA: TGTGCCAGCAGTTACTCCCATCAGGGACAGGGGTCACCCCTCCACTTT.

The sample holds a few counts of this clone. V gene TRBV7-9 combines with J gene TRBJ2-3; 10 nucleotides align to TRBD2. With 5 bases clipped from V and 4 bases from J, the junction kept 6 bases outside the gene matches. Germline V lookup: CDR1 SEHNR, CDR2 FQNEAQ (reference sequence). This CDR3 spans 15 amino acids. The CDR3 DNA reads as TGTGCCAGCAGCCTCGGGACTAGCGCGTCAGATACGCAGTATTTT. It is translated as CASSLGTSASDTQYF. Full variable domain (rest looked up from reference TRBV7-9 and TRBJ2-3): DTGVSQNPRHKITKRGQNVTFRCDPISEHNRLYWYRQTLGQGPEFLTYFQNEAQLEKSRLLSDRFSAERPKGSFSTLEIQRTEQGDSAMYLCASSLGTSASDTQYFGPGTRLTVL.

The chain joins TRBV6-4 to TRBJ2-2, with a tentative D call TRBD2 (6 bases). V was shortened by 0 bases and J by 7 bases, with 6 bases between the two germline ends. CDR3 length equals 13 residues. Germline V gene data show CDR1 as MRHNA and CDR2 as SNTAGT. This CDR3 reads CASSDSEGGELFF. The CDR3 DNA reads TGTGCCAGCAGTGACTCGGAGGGCGGGGAGCTGTTTTTT.

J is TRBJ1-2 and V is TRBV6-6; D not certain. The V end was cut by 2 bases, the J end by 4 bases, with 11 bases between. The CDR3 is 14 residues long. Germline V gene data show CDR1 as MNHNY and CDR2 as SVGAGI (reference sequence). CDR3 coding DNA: TGTGCCAGCAGTTACCTGCAGGTTGGCTATGGCTACACCTTC. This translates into CASSYLQVGYGYTF.

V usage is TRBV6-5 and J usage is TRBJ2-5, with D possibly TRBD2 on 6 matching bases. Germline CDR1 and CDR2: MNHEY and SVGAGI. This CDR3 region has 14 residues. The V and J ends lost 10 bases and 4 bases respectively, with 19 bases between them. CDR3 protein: CATTGGAVGETQYF. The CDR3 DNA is TGTGCCACCACAGGAGGGGCAGTGGGAGAGACCCAGTACTTC.

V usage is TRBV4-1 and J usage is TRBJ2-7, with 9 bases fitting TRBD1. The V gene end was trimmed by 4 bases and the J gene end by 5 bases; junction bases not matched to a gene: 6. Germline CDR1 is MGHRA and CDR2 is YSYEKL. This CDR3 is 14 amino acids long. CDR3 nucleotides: TGCGCCAGCAGCCTAAGGAGGACAGGGGACGAGCAGTACTTC. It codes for CASSLRRTGDEQYF.

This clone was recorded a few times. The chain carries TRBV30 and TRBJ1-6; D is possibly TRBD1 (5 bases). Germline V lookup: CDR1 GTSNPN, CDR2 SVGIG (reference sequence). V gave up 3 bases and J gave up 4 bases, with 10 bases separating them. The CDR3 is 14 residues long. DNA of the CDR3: TGTGCCTGGAGACCGGGGGGGTATAATTCACCCCTCCACTTT. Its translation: CAWRPGGYNSPLHF.

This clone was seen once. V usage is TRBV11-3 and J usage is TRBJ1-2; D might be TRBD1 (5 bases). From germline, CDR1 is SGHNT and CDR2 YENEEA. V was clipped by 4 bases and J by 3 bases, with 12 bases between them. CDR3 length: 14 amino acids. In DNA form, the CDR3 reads TGTGCCAGCAGCTCCCGGGACTTAGACTATGGCTACACCTTC. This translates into CASSSRDLDYGYTF.

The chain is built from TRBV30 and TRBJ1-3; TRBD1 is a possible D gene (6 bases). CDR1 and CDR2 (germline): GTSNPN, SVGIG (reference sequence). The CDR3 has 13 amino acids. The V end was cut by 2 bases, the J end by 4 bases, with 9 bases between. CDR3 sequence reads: CAWSSGEGNTIYF. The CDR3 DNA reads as TGTGCCTGGAGTTCAGGGGAGGGAAACACCATATATTTT.

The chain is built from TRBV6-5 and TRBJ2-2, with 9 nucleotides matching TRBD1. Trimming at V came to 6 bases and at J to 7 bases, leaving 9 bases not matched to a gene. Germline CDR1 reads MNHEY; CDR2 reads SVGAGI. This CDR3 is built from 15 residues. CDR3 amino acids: CASRTTGGGNGELFF. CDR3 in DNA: TGTGCCAGCAGGACGACAGGGGGAGGGAACGGGGAGCTGTTTTTT.

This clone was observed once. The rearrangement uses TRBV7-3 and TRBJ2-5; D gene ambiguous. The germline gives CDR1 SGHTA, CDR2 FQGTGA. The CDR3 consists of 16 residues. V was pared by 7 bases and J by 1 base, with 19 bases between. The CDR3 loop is CASITPDGRSQETQYF. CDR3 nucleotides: TGTGCCAGCATCACCCCCGATGGTCGGTCCCAAGAGACCCAGTACTTC.

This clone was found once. The CDR3 protein is CASSSTSGGADTQYF. The CDR3 DNA follows: TGTGCCAGCAGCAGCACTAGCGGGGGGGCAGATACGCAGTATTTT. The V and J genes are TRBV7-9 and TRBJ2-3; 13 positions agree with TRBD2. This CDR3 comprises 15 residues. V shed 5 bases and J 4 bases; nucleotides not matched to a gene: 3. Germline CDR1 reads SEHNR; CDR2 reads FQNEAQ (reference sequence).